This record concerns one T cell receptor (beta chain) sequence. Antigen: not known. This record belongs to a study of shared clonotypes between healthy human individuals. Findings and caveats of the study: Limited genetic and exposure-history diversity came from having few donors.

The sequencing of unsorted PBMC DNA took place on ten immunoSEQ deep assay plates. In the original analysis: Junction-only immunoSEQ data arrived without quality scores, meaning filtering differed. The assay was immunoSEQ multiplex PCR, and TCRdb's table has in-frame clones only and misses some. V and J calls and clone size are copied from that table; D and trimming were computed from the DNA. The sample includes about 480,000 clones, 70% to 80% seen only once; the top ten take 10% to 15%. The V gene lost 4 bases and the J gene lost 1 base, with 12 bases spanning the gap. The CDR3 runs 15 residues. Germline CDR1 MNHEY, CDR2 SVGAGI.

V usage is TRBV6-5 and J usage is TRBJ2-3; D ambiguous. The sequenced sample was PBMCs. The TCR originated in a woman between 40 and 50 years old in good health. Some clones in this sample may be carry-over from other donors' samples. CDR3 sequence reads: CASSSLSGGTDTQYF. Here the CDR3 DNA reads TGTGCCAGCAGTTCCCTAAGTGGCGGCACAGATACGCAGTATTTT.